This paragraph reports one TCR beta chain. CDR1 MNHEY and CDR2 SMNVEV come from the germline V gene (reference sequence). The junction had 4 bases not matched to a gene; V was cut back by 5 bases and J by 0 bases. The CDR3 is made up of 14 amino acids. The sample is drawn from a study of somatic mutations in cytotoxic T cells in rheumatoid arthritis. Study as a whole: Sorting by flow gave nearly 100% purity for some V beta antibody-stained T-cell populations, including V beta1+ cells sequenced for TCRB.

Assay: immunoSEQ multiplex PCR; the TCRdb copy retains only in-frame clones and omits some. Seen here are 10,000 to 15,000 clones, approximately 74% observed once, and the top ten hold approximately 9.4%. This TCR came from an older man in good health. The chain employs TRBV27 and TRBJ2-7; TRBD1 matches 7 bases. The specimen was CD8+ T cells sorted from blood. The CDR3 protein is CASSPRTGSYEQYF. The CDR3, as DNA: TGTGCCAGCAGTCCCAGGACAGGCTCCTACGAGCAGTACTTC.